This TCR beta chain was captured in a study of cytotoxic CD8 clonotypes in ibrutinib-treated CLL. Whole-study results and caveats: At the start, clonality exceeded age-matched healthy donors and followed circulating CD8+ T-cell counts. Clonality increased with ibrutinib response but returned toward baseline at progression.

Assay: immunoSEQ multiplex PCR; the TCRdb copy retains only in-frame clones and omits some. The sample has 250,000 to 350,000 clones; roughly 76% are singletons. For this clone: Its antigen is currently unknown.

The CDR3 has 15 amino acids. V lost 7 bases, J lost 4 bases, and 14 bases lay in between. Germline-derived CDR1 and CDR2 are SNHLY and FYNNEI. The receptor was isolated from a human donor with chronic lymphocytic leukemia. This rearrangement joins TRBV2 to TRBJ2-6; D is ambiguous. Sample: PBMCs, taken at disease progression, from a patient treated with ibrutinib. In DNA form, the CDR3 reads TGTGCCAGCAACGGTGATTTCGCGGGGGCCAACGTCCTGACTTTC. Its translation: CASNGDFAGANVLTF. The variable domain in full, completed from reference TRBV2 and TRBJ2-6, reads EPEVTQTPSHQVTQMGQEVILRCVPISNHLYFYWYRQILGQKVEFLVSFYNNEISEKSEIFDDQFSVERPDGSNFTLKIRSTKLEDSAMYFCASNGDFAGANVLTFGAGSRLTVL.